Listed below are T cell receptor beta chains from one sample, sequenced in a study of blood T cells in healthy people across ages. TCRdb redid the calling of the 5' RACE reads with MiXCR, one entry per CDR3 protein. The table shows about 1.6 million distinct CDR3 sequences, with about 35% occurring only once. Sequenced sample: blood. The source of these receptors is a woman aged 30 to 39 in good health. CDR3s leave out the opening cysteine and the closing phenylalanine or tryptophan. The order of the fields is CDR3 protein, J gene, V gene.

cdr3_aa: ASSQADRGTYEQY
j_call: TRBJ2-7
v_call: TRBV4-2

cdr3_aa: ASRPPGTKKLF
j_call: TRBJ1-4
v_call: TRBV12-3/TRBV12-4

cdr3_aa: ASSSRVLTEAF
j_call: TRBJ1-1
v_call: TRBV6-2/TRBV6-3

cdr3_aa: ASSLDRGKSPLH
j_call: TRBJ1-6
v_call: TRBV11-2

cdr3_aa: SARAGAPLQPQH
j_call: TRBJ1-5
v_call: TRBV20-1

cdr3_aa: ASSLTPGKGMNTEAF
j_call: TRBJ1-1
v_call: TRBV7-3

cdr3_aa: ATSRRSGLVQY
j_call: TRBJ2-4
v_call: TRBV15

cdr3_aa: ASSLSLAAALYNEQF
j_call: TRBJ2-1
v_call: TRBV7-9

cdr3_aa: SASGPPEETQY
j_call: TRBJ2-5
v_call: TRBV20-1

cdr3_aa: ASSFSYNEQF
j_call: TRBJ2-1
v_call: TRBV7-9

cdr3_aa: ASGLEQGFGEKLF
j_call: TRBJ1-4
v_call: TRBV5-1

cdr3_aa: ASSVIQETQY
j_call: TRBJ2-5
v_call: TRBV6-1

cdr3_aa: ASSLAGGYELY
j_call: TRBJ2-7
v_call: TRBV7-9

cdr3_aa: SVEVAKVSGVSSYNEQF
j_call: TRBJ2-1
v_call: TRBV29-1

cdr3_aa: ASSSIRALQDEQF
j_call: TRBJ2-1
v_call: TRBV5-4

cdr3_aa: ASSLEGLAGRRDTQY
j_call: TRBJ2-3
v_call: TRBV5-1

cdr3_aa: AWRPGPQEEQY
j_call: TRBJ2-7
v_call: TRBV30

cdr3_aa: ASSKGSDTQY
j_call: TRBJ2-3
v_call: TRBV10-2

cdr3_aa: SVSAGLAGVSGQF
j_call: TRBJ2-1
v_call: TRBV29-1

cdr3_aa: ASSEDSGDTQY
j_call: TRBJ2-3
v_call: TRBV2

cdr3_aa: SARGPGELF
j_call: TRBJ2-2
v_call: TRBV20-1

cdr3_aa: SARAGSGSSRDTQY
j_call: TRBJ2-3
v_call: TRBV20-1

cdr3_aa: ASRGAAITSGKWDEQF
j_call: TRBJ2-1
v_call: TRBV2

cdr3_aa: AISPGTESSPLH
j_call: TRBJ1-6
v_call: TRBV10-3

cdr3_aa: ATTSGLADYNEQF
j_call: TRBJ2-1
v_call: TRBV24-1

cdr3_aa: ASNQGTSGGTEDQETQY
j_call: TRBJ2-5
v_call: TRBV12-3/TRBV12-4

cdr3_aa: ASSSLDRGNCGYT
j_call: TRBJ1-2
v_call: TRBV6-6

cdr3_aa: ASSHETGVTETQY
j_call: TRBJ2-5
v_call: TRBV3-1

cdr3_aa: ASSLSAGGTDGYT
j_call: TRBJ1-2
v_call: TRBV7-9

cdr3_aa: SATPGSSGANVLT
j_call: TRBJ2-6
v_call: TRBV20-1

cdr3_aa: ASRAEGGGPGDTQY
j_call: TRBJ2-3
v_call: TRBV7-3

cdr3_aa: ASSLVAGEPYNEQF
j_call: TRBJ2-1
v_call: TRBV5-1

cdr3_aa: ASSPIGWGRTYGYT
j_call: TRBJ1-2
v_call: TRBV4-1

cdr3_aa: ASSPYGGTGGETQY
j_call: TRBJ2-5
v_call: TRBV6-1

cdr3_aa: ASSEGGYGTENEKLF
j_call: TRBJ1-4
v_call: TRBV6-1

cdr3_aa: ASSVDPAGGPDTQY
j_call: TRBJ2-3
v_call: TRBV9

cdr3_aa: ASSPAWRDTDTQY
j_call: TRBJ2-3
v_call: TRBV18

cdr3_aa: ASSRDSPYGYT
j_call: TRBJ1-2
v_call: TRBV6-6

cdr3_aa: ASSYGSTGEQY
j_call: TRBJ2-7
v_call: TRBV6-5

cdr3_aa: ASSPQRKSLETQY
j_call: TRBJ2-5
v_call: TRBV5-6

cdr3_aa: ASSHPLAGDHEQF
j_call: TRBJ2-1
v_call: TRBV14

cdr3_aa: AISEPTDSLQETQY
j_call: TRBJ2-5
v_call: TRBV10-3

cdr3_aa: AISSSGGPTSYEQY
j_call: TRBJ2-7
v_call: TRBV10-3

cdr3_aa: ASTGRTSGGIETQY
j_call: NA
v_call: TRBV3-1

cdr3_aa: ASSQVGLAGGHISETQY
j_call: TRBJ2-5
v_call: TRBV4-1

cdr3_aa: ASSLSRKGEQY
j_call: NA
v_call: TRBV28

cdr3_aa: ASSWDKGAYEQY
j_call: TRBJ2-7
v_call: TRBV7-9

cdr3_aa: ASSYFDRDQETQY
j_call: TRBJ2-5
v_call: TRBV6-6

cdr3_aa: ASSLGVAGEQETQY
j_call: TRBJ2-5
v_call: TRBV7-8

cdr3_aa: ASSLGQEQF
j_call: TRBJ2-1
v_call: TRBV12-3/TRBV12-4

cdr3_aa: ASSSGTSGFTDTQY
j_call: TRBJ2-3
v_call: TRBV7-2

cdr3_aa: ASSRRAGQQTQY
j_call: TRBJ2-3
v_call: TRBV6-6

cdr3_aa: ASSYWGADTGELF
j_call: TRBJ2-2
v_call: TRBV6-2/TRBV6-3

cdr3_aa: ASSLGKGTRPAGAKY
j_call: TRBJ2-7
v_call: TRBV13

cdr3_aa: ASGRLSGGTEAF
j_call: TRBJ1-1
v_call: TRBV28

cdr3_aa: ASSPFSGSSTDTQY
j_call: TRBJ2-3
v_call: TRBV18

cdr3_aa: ASSQDFGRLYGYT
j_call: TRBJ1-2
v_call: TRBV3-1

cdr3_aa: ASAPGLAAGWDTQY
j_call: TRBJ2-3
v_call: TRBV28

cdr3_aa: ASSFQLETEGYEQY
j_call: TRBJ2-7
v_call: TRBV7-9

cdr3_aa: ASSLLGQTNYGYT
j_call: TRBJ1-2
v_call: TRBV18